The rows below give T cell receptor beta chains drawn from one sample of a study of blood T cell repertoires in COVID-19. Data came from immunoSEQ multiplex PCR; TCRdb stores just in-frame clones and leaves some out. In the table there are 40,000 to 65,000 clones, roughly three quarters of which are singletons. Specimen: peripheral blood. These receptors came from a human donor with active or convalescent COVID-19. The donor label of this sample is uncertain. CDR3s leave out the opening cysteine and the closing phenylalanine or tryptophan.

CDR3 | J | V
AWSLRGTYGYT | TRBJ1-2 | TRBV30
ASNQGQIKAKLF | TRBJ1-4 | TRBV6-6
ASSKDRGSHEQY | TRBJ2-7 | TRBV27
ATSTGGNQPQL | TRBJ1-5 | TRBV7-2
AAGVGY | TRBJ2-4 | TRBV19
ASSTTGGRNDEQY | TRBJ2-7 | TRBV7-3
ASSRDRVGIQY | TRBJ2-4 | TRBV12-3/TRBV12-4
ASSIISGTRAYEQY | TRBJ2-7 | TRBV2
ASSATSGRASGELF | TRBJ2-2 | TRBV2
ASSLAVGTATNEKLF | TRBJ1-4 | TRBV5-1
ASSPLTGMNTEAF | TRBJ1-1 | TRBV11-2
ASSLRDSKQY | TRBJ2-7 | TRBV27
ASSPRGAGGLNEQY | TRBJ2-7 | TRBV27
ASSEGLAGGVAKNIQY | TRBJ2-4 | TRBV10-2
ASSLGAGGQTGELF | TRBJ2-2 | TRBV5-1
ASSQVMGGTGGYNEQF | TRBJ2-1 | TRBV4-3
ASSELFGTSPYNEQF | TRBJ2-1 | TRBV6-1
ASSQLVTGELF | TRBJ2-2 | TRBV3-1/TRBV3-2
ASSVGDSHYEQY | TRBJ2-7 | TRBV9
ASSRGQGARTSLTDTQY | TRBJ2-3 | TRBV5-1
ASTQGNGNQPQH | TRBJ1-5 | TRBV28
ASSQPRDRRGGELF | TRBJ2-2 | TRBV4-1
ASSPGVLTPSGANVLT | TRBJ2-6 | TRBV3-1/TRBV3-2
ASSTRQGDTEAF | TRBJ1-1 | TRBV7-2
ASSFGLAGGSNEQF | TRBJ2-1 | TRBV11-3
ASSPVSKQGHSGNTIY | TRBJ1-3 | TRBV11-3
ASSKKGVRISTDTQY | TRBJ2-3 | TRBV21-1
ASSIPGGAYEQY | TRBJ2-7 | TRBV19
ASGSPVVAGRATQY | TRBJ2-3 | TRBV19
ASSVGGDYEQY | TRBJ2-7 | TRBV3-1/TRBV3-2
ASSVATGTYQETQY | TRBJ2-5 | TRBV9
ASCVGQWTTEAF | TRBJ1-1 | TRBV6-5
ASSSGQEGQYGYT | TRBJ1-2 | TRBV5-1
ASSLAPGGNEQY | TRBJ2-7 | TRBV7-7
ASSLGTSGTTDTQY | TRBJ2-3 | TRBV5-6